This TCR beta chain originates from a study of beta chain features in type 1 diabetes. Expressed TCRB transcripts were sequenced after all isolated RNA was converted to cDNA. Method: immunoSEQ multiplex PCR; TCRdb's copy keeps in-frame clones and lacks some. The sample shows about 270,000 clones, 13% to 15% of them seen only once. Heparinised blood was drawn once per donor, averaging roughly 110 mL. Without exception, sorted populations had purity beyond 95%. The CDR3 has 14 amino acids. V lost 0 bases and J 7 bases, leaving 8 bases between the germline ends. The germline gives CDR1 SGDLS, CDR2 YYNGEE.

Material for sequencing was naive CD4+ T cells from blood. The clonotype comes from a woman aged 40 to 50 in good health. The rearrangement uses TRBV9 and TRBJ1-6; D possibly corresponds to TRBD1 (5 bases). The CDR3 DNA is TGTGCCAGCAGCGTAGGGGGCAGAAATTCACCCCTCCACTTT. Translated, it gives CASSVGGRNSPLHF.